This T cell receptor (beta chain) was sequenced during a study of blood T cell repertoires in COVID-19. TCRdb's copy holds only in-frame clones and misses some; the assay was immunoSEQ multiplex PCR. The sample contains about 46,000 clones, about nine tenths of which appear only once. The V and J ends lost 3 bases and 0 bases, in that order; junction bases with no gene match: 4. Germline V gene sequence: CDR1 DFQATT, CDR2 SNEGSKA (reference sequence). This CDR3 region has 15 residues. The material sequenced was peripheral blood. The V and J genes are TRBV20-1 and TRBJ2-1, with 8 bases that match TRBD2. This receptor was identified in a human donor in a cohort sampled during active COVID-19. Written as DNA, the CDR3 is TGCAGTGCTAGTAGCGGGACGAGCTCCTACAATGAGCAGTTCTTC. It specifies CSASSGTSSYNEQFF.